The rows below give T cell receptor beta chains drawn from one sample of a study of vaccination effects on CD4 cells after COVID-19. No cognate antigen is known for these TCRs. TCRdb's table, derived via immunoSEQ multiplex PCR, lists solely in-frame clones and lacks some. There are 40,000 to 45,000 clones in the sample; under 70% occur only once, and under 10% lies in the top ten. Sequenced here: CD4+ T cells from PBMCs cultured without peptide, sampled after COVID-19 vaccination. These receptors were taken from a human donor who received a COVID-19 vaccine. CDR3s leave out the opening cysteine and the closing phenylalanine or tryptophan. A D gene is named only where the DNA matches it firmly.

D: NA; V: TRBV6-4; J: TRBJ1-1; CDR3: ASSREKNTEAF
D: NA; V: TRBV5-1; J: TRBJ2-3; CDR3: ASSLYSPLTDTQY
D: NA; V: TRBV6-2/TRBV6-3; J: TRBJ1-5; CDR3: ASSYYGQGNQPQH
D: TRBD2; V: TRBV28; J: TRBJ2-1; CDR3: ASGPGLAGGPPYNEQF
D: NA; V: TRBV19; J: TRBJ1-1; CDR3: ASSIASIGGTEAF
D: NA; V: TRBV5-1; J: TRBJ1-5; CDR3: ASSLAGAESNQPQH
D: NA; V: TRBV1; J: TRBJ1-5; CDR3: TSSQEWGGRFNQPQH
D: NA; V: TRBV29-1; J: TRBJ2-2; CDR3: SVGASGELF
D: NA; V: TRBV10-2; J: TRBJ2-3; CDR3: ASSGADTQY
D: NA; V: TRBV9; J: TRBJ2-2; CDR3: ASSVEGGRTGELF
D: TRBD2; V: TRBV6-6; J: TRBJ2-2; CDR3: ASSTTSGVIGELF
D: NA; V: TRBV18; J: TRBJ2-7; CDR3: ASSPPGTHSYEQY
D: NA; V: TRBV6-5; J: TRBJ1-4; CDR3: ASSYSGGATNEKLF
D: TRBD1; V: TRBV5-1; J: TRBJ2-7; CDR3: ASTMTGGREQY
D: NA; V: TRBV24-1; J: TRBJ1-5; CDR3: ATSVQPQH
D: NA; V: TRBV28; J: TRBJ1-5; CDR3: ASSLTQSDQPQH
D: TRBD2; V: TRBV4-2; J: TRBJ2-3; CDR3: ASSQAGRGWEDTQY
D: NA; V: TRBV7-2; J: TRBJ1-1; CDR3: ASSSAWRGTEAF
D: TRBD2; V: TRBV2; J: TRBJ2-1; CDR3: ASRPGLPYNEQF
D: NA; V: TRBV5-1; J: TRBJ2-3; CDR3: ASSLASLDTQY
D: NA; V: TRBV3-1/TRBV3-2; J: TRBJ1-1; CDR3: ASSRTQNTEAF
D: TRBD1; V: TRBV2; J: TRBJ1-1; CDR3: ASRDRGRAF
D: NA; V: TRBV5-1; J: TRBJ2-3; CDR3: ASSFSRDTQY
D: NA; V: TRBV20-1; J: TRBJ1-1; CDR3: RSTRGTEAF
D: NA; V: TRBV9; J: TRBJ2-3; CDR3: ASSVERRAGDTQY
D: TRBD1; V: TRBV9; J: TRBJ1-3; CDR3: ASTAGGPSGNTIY
D: NA; V: TRBV30; J: TRBJ1-2; CDR3: AWTPSYGYT
D: TRBD2; V: TRBV4-1; J: TRBJ2-3; CDR3: ASSQGLAGGTDTQY
D: NA; V: TRBV4-1; J: TRBJ2-4; CDR3: ASSQVDPTLAKNIQY
D: NA; V: TRBV2; J: TRBJ2-2; CDR3: ASSGHMGGELF
D: NA; V: TRBV7-9; J: TRBJ2-3; CDR3: ASSRGGGTDTQY
D: NA; V: TRBV30; J: TRBJ2-5; CDR3: AWSGAAAQY
D: NA; V: TRBV19; J: TRBJ1-2; CDR3: ASRGAVFRYYGYT
D: NA; V: TRBV28; J: TRBJ2-7; CDR3: ASRRLGSSYEQY
D: TRBD1; V: TRBV19; J: TRBJ1-2; CDR3: ASSPQTGPSYGYT
D: NA; V: TRBV3-1/TRBV3-2; J: TRBJ2-2; CDR3: ASSYGGNTGELF
D: TRBD2; V: TRBV7-6; J: TRBJ2-3; CDR3: ASSFLAGGPEDTQY
D: TRBD2; V: TRBV7-9; J: TRBJ2-7; CDR3: ASSLSASGAYEQY
D: TRBD1; V: TRBV2; J: TRBJ1-4; CDR3: ASNRGQGGKLF
D: NA; V: TRBV27; J: TRBJ1-2; CDR3: ASSLSGPGNYGYT
D: NA; V: TRBV21-1; J: TRBJ1-6; CDR3: ATRGRQGPSPLH
D: TRBD2; V: TRBV6-2/TRBV6-3; J: TRBJ2-7; CDR3: ASSYNTGGWEQY
D: TRBD2; V: TRBV19; J: TRBJ2-5; CDR3: ASKDSRGGGTQETQY
D: TRBD1; V: TRBV23-1; J: TRBJ2-1; CDR3: ASSQSPRQGPVNEQF
D: NA; V: TRBV6-5; J: TRBJ1-2; CDR3: ASSYRGTNYGYT
D: TRBD1; V: TRBV18; J: TRBJ2-7; CDR3: ASSPDRANEQY
D: NA; V: TRBV5-1; J: TRBJ1-2; CDR3: ASSLPGIYGYT
D: TRBD1; V: TRBV11-2; J: TRBJ2-5; CDR3: ASSLDWVGTAQETQY
D: TRBD1; V: TRBV10-3; J: TRBJ1-6; CDR3: AISAEGAPYNSPLH
D: TRBD2; V: TRBV12-3/TRBV12-4; J: TRBJ2-7; CDR3: ASSGGTSGRKY
D: NA; V: TRBV20-1; J: TRBJ1-1; CDR3: SARDRGEAF
D: NA; V: TRBV27; J: TRBJ2-2; CDR3: ASSPQPSTGELF
D: NA; V: TRBV24-1; J: TRBJ1-5; CDR3: AINRVGQPQH
D: TRBD1; V: TRBV24-1; J: TRBJ1-2; CDR3: ATGPTGDYGYT
D: TRBD1; V: TRBV6-5; J: TRBJ1-6; CDR3: ASSLQGSGSPLH